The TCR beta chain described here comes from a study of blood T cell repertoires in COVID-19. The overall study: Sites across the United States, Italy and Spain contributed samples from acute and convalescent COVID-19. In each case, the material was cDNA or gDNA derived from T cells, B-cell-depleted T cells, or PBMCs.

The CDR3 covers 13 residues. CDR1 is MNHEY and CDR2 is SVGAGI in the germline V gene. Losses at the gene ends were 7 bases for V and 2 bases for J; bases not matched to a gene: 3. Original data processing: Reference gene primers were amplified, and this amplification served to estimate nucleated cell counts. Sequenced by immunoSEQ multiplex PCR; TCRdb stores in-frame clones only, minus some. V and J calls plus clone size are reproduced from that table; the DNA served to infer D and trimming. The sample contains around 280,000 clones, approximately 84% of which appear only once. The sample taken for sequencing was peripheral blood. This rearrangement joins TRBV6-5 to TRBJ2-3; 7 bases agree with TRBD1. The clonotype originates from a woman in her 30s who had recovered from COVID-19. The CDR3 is CASIQGDTDTQYF. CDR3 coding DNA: TGTGCCAGCATCCAGGGGGACACAGATACGCAGTATTTT.